The clone carrying this T cell receptor beta chain was picked up many times. Its antigen is unknown. cDNA was made from approximately 500 ng RNA using alpha and beta constant primers. Each of the alpha and beta chains got its own library through chain-specific third strand synthesis with indices. In TCRdb, the 5' RACE reads were re-called with MiXCR into one record per CDR3 protein. The sample includes 18,000 or so distinct CDR3 sequences, approximately 7.7% of them seen just once. Follow-up blood was drawn about 14 weeks, roughly three months, after antiretroviral therapy began. The repertoire came from unfractionated whole blood and reflected all unsorted peripheral T cells. This sample was included in a study of HIV-infected patients and healthy controls. Findings and limits, study-wide: Compared with controls, mean Gini indices were significantly raised in HIV-infected repertoires, possibly indicating oligoclonality. Healthy control repertoires had roughly threefold more distinct CDR3s than untreated HIV+ repertoires, and higher Shannon diversity.

The clonotype comes from an adult with HIV infection. The sample here was blood, taken during antiretroviral therapy.

The CDR3 region is CASSIVAGGDQPQHF. In nucleotides, the CDR3 is TGTGCCAGTAGTATAGTGGCGGGGGGCGATCAGCCCCAGCATTTT. The V gene is TRBV19, the J gene TRBJ1-5; tentative D call: TRBD1 (6 bases). Germline CDR1 and CDR2: LNHDA and SQIVND (reference sequence). V was trimmed by 1 base and J by 5 bases, leaving 12 bases between them. The CDR3 loop spans 15 amino acids.